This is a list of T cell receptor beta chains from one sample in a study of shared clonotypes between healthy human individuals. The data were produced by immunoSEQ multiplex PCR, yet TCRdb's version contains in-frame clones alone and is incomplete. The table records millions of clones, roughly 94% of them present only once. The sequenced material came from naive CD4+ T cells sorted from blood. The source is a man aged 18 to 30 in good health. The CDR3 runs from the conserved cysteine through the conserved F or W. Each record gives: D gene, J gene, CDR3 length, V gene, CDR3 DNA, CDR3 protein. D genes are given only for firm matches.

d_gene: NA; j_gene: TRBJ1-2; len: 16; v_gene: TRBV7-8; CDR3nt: TGTGCCAGCAGCTTAAATTCCGAGGTCAAGAACTATGGCTACACCTTC; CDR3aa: CASSLNSEVKNYGYTF
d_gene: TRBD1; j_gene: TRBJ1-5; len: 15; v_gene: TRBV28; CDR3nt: TGTGCCAGCATTCGACAGGGGAATAGCAATCAGCCCCAGCATTTT; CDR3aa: CASIRQGNSNQPQHF
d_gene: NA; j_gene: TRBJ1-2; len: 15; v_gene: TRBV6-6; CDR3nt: TGTGCCAGCAGTTACTCGAGAGGGGACGGCTATGGCTACACCTTC; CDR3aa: CASSYSRGDGYGYTF
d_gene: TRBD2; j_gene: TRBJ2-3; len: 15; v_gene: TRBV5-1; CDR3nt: TGCGCCAGCAAGATAGCGGGGTCCCCCACAGATACGCAGTATTTT; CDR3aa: CASKIAGSPTDTQYF
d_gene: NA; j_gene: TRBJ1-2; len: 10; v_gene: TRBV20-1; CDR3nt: TGCAGTGCTAGCCGGACTGGCTACACCTTC; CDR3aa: CSASRTGYTF
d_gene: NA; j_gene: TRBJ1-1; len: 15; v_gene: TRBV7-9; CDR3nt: TGTGCCAGCAGCTTAGGTGAGCTGGTGAACACTGAAGCTTTCTTT; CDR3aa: CASSLGELVNTEAFF
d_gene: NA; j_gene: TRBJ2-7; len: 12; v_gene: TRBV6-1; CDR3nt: TGTGCCAGCGGAAGGGTCGCCTACGAGCAGTACTTC; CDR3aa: CASGRVAYEQYF
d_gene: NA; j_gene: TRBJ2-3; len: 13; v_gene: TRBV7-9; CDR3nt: TGTGCCAGCAGCCCGCAACTGGAAGATACGCAGTATTTT; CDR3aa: CASSPQLEDTQYF
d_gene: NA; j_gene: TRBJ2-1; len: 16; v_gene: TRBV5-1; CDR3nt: TGCGCCAGCAGCCCAGAGTCAGCGGGTCCCTCAAGGGAGCAGTTCTTC; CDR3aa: CASSPESAGPSREQFF
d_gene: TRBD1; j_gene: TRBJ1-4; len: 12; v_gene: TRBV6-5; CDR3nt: TGTGCCAGCCGGGGGACAGCTGAAAAACTGTTTTTT; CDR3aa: CASRGTAEKLFF
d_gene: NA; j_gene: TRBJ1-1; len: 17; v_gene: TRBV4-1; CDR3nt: TGCGCCAGCAGCCAAGGTATTGCTATTGGGGTTGGTACTGAAGCTTTCTTT; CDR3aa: CASSQGIAIGVGTEAFF
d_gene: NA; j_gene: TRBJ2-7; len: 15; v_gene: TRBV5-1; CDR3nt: TGCGCCAGCAGCGTTAGCGGAGTCCCCTCCTACGAGCAGTACTTC; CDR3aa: CASSVSGVPSYEQYF
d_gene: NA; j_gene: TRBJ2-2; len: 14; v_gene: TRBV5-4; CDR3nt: TGTGCCAGCAGCTTAGGGGATCGCTCCGGGGAGCTGTTTTTT; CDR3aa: CASSLGDRSGELFF
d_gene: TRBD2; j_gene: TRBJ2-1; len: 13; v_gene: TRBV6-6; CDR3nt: TGTGCCAGCAGTTACGGGACTAACTATGAGCAGTTCTTC; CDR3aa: CASSYGTNYEQFF
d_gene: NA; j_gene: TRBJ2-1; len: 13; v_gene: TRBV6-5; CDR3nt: TGTGCCAGCAGTCGACAACAGGGCCATGAGCAGTTCTTC; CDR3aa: CASSRQQGHEQFF
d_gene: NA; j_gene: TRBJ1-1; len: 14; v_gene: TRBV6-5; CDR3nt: TGTGCCAGCAGTTACTCCGCAGGGAACACTGAAGCTTTCTTT; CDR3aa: CASSYSAGNTEAFF
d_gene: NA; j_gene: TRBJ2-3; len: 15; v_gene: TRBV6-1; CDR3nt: TGTGCCAGCAGTGAATTCGCGGGGAAGGCAGATACGCAGTATTTT; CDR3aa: CASSEFAGKADTQYF
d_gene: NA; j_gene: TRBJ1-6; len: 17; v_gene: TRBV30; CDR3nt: TGTGCCTGGAGTCCTTTAGCAGGGGCCGCCTCAAATTCACCCCTCCACTTT; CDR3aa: CAWSPLAGAASNSPLHF
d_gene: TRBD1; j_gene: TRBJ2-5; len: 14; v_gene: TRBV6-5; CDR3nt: TGTGCCAGCAGTTCCCCGGGACAGGGAGAGACCCAGTACTTC; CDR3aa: CASSSPGQGETQYF
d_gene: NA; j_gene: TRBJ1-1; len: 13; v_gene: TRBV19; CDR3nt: TGTGCCAGTAGCCCAGAGGTGAGAACTGAAGCTTTCTTT; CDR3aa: CASSPEVRTEAFF
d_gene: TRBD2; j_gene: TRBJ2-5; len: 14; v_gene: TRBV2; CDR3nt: TGTGCCAGCAGAGGGACTAGCGGGGAAGAGACCCAGTACTTC; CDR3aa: CASRGTSGEETQYF
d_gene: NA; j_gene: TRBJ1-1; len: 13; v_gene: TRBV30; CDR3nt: TGTGCCTGGAGTGTTGGGGGGCGTATTGAAGCTTTCTTT; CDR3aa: CAWSVGGRIEAFF
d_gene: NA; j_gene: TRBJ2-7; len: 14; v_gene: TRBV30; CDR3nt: TGTGCCTCCGCTACTAGTTTCTCCCCCTACGAGCAGTACTTC; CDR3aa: CASATSFSPYEQYF
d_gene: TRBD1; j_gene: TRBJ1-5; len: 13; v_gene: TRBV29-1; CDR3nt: TGCAGCGTGGGGCAGGGGGACAATCAGCCCCAGCATTTT; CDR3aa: CSVGQGDNQPQHF